Listed here are 5 T cell receptor beta chains from one sample, sequenced in a study of blood T cell repertoires in COVID-19. The table came from immunoSEQ multiplex PCR; TCRdb's copy has only in-frame clones and leaves some out. The table records under 250,000 clones, around 81% of them present only once. Sequencing input: PBMCs or T cells enriched from blood (not recorded which). These receptors originate from a man aged 25-40 years with acute COVID-19.

This chain links TRBV15 with TRBJ2-4; the D is unclear. Germline V gives CDR1 LNHNV, CDR2 YYDKDF (reference sequence). The CDR3 consists of 14 residues. V was trimmed by 4 bases and J by 5 bases, leaving 12 bases between them. The CDR3 sequence: CATSISLAENIQYF. DNA for the CDR3: TGTGCCACCAGCATAAGTTTGGCAGAAAACATTCAGTACTTC.

The chain has TRBV5-1 and TRBJ2-3; 7 bases fit TRBD1. Germline loops: CDR1 SGHRS, CDR2 YFSETQ. V dropped 2 bases and J dropped 5; count of bases not matched to a gene: 8. The CDR3 has 15 residues. The CDR3 protein is CASSLGGFGGDTQYF. DNA for the CDR3: TGCGCCAGCAGCTTAGGGGGCTTCGGCGGAGATACGCAGTATTTT.

The chain has TRBV2 and TRBJ2-7; 10 bases line up with TRBD1. The germline gives CDR1 SNHLY, CDR2 FYNNEI. CDR3 length equals 15 residues. Trimming cost V 0 bases and J 5 bases; bases outside gene matches: 4. CDR3 region: CASSEAGQGTDEQYF. CDR3 in DNA: TGTGCCAGCAGTGAAGCGGGACAGGGGACAGACGAGCAGTACTTC.

The chain joins TRBV9 to TRBJ1-2; D is possibly TRBD1 (5 bases). This CDR3 is 13 amino acids long. The V and J ends lost 5 bases and 7 bases respectively, with 15 bases between them. CDR1 is SGDLS and CDR2 is YYNGEE in the germline V gene. As DNA, the CDR3 is TGTGCCAGCAGGGGGGACTTTACCGGTGGCTACACCTTC. It codes for CASRGDFTGGYTF.

The V call is TRBV5-1, the J call TRBJ1-6, with D possibly TRBD1 on 6 matching bases. Looked up from germline, CDR1 is SGHRS and CDR2 is YFSETQ. This CDR3 is 14 amino acids long. Trimming took 1 base from V and 9 from J, leaving 11 bases between them. The CDR3 DNA reads TGCGCCAGCAGCTTGCTGGGGGCTCCTTCACCCCTCCACTTT. Protein sequence: CASSLLGAPSPLHF.